These 21 T cell receptor beta chains share one sample of origin, sequenced in a study of CD8 T cells in ankylosing spondylitis. General study results and limits: Seemingly characteristic of ankylosing spondylitis blood was a TCR beta motif consisting of several highly homologous variants.

TCRdb re-derived calls from the 5' RACE reads in MiXCR, one entry per CDR3 protein. The data contain roughly 670,000 distinct CDR3 sequences, 15% to 20% of them singletons. No antigen is known for these receptors. The sequencing sample was made of blood, either unsorted or a sorted T cell fraction (not recorded which). These receptor sequences come from a male donor with ankylosing spondylitis.

The rearrangement uses TRBV24-1 and TRBJ1-5; no reliable D call. Per germline, CDR1 KGHDR and CDR2 SFDVKD. This CDR3 comprises 17 residues. Trimming stripped 2 bases from V and 2 bases from J, with 15 bases between. Here the CDR3 reads CATSDSGRTKGNQPQHF. The CDR3, as DNA: TGTGCCACCAGTGATTCGGGGAGAACTAAGGGCAATCAGCCCCAGCATTTT.

The rearrangement links TRBV5-5 to TRBJ1-6, with D perhaps TRBD1 (5 bases). The V gene lost 0 bases and the J gene lost 8 bases, with 18 bases spanning the gap. Germline loops: CDR1 SGHKS, CDR2 YYEKEE (reference sequence). The CDR3 sequence is 17 residues long. The CDR3 loop is CASSLAAGPRGDSPLHF. The CDR3 DNA follows: TGTGCCAGCAGCTTGGCCGCGGGTCCAAGAGGGGATTCACCCCTCCACTTT.

This clonotype was recorded many times. The V call is TRBV20-1, the J call TRBJ2-2; D uncertain. The CDR3 covers 14 residues. Germline V gives CDR1 DFQATT, CDR2 SNEGSKA (reference sequence). Between the trimmed V and J ends, which lost 3 bases and 6 bases, there was a span of 14 bases. For the CDR3, the DNA is TGCAGTGCTAGGGAAGGGAAACGGGCCGGGGAGCTGTTTTTT. Residues: CSAREGKRAGELFF.

The chain is built from TRBV4-3 and TRBJ2-7; the D is unclear. V shed 0 bases and J shed 0 bases, with 18 bases lying between them. Germline V gives CDR1 LGHNA, CDR2 YSLEER. CDR3 length: 18 amino acids. CDR3 region: CASSQDQADAVSSYEQYF. Here the CDR3 DNA reads TGCGCCAGCAGCCAAGATCAGGCGGATGCGGTGAGCTCCTACGAGCAGTACTTC.

The V and J genes are TRBV7-8 and TRBJ1-1; possible D gene TRBD1, 5 bases. Germline values: CDR1 SGHVS, CDR2 FQNEAQ. This CDR3 is built from 15 residues. Between the trimmed V and J ends, which lost 5 bases and 4 bases, there was a span of 17 bases. CDR3 loop: CASSKTGGFSTEAFF. In nucleotides, the CDR3 is TGTGCCAGCAGCAAGACTGGGGGGTTTAGCACTGAAGCTTTCTTT. The full variable domain, with the rest looked up from reference TRBV7-8 and TRBJ1-1, is GAGVSQSPRYKVAKRGQDVALRCDPISGHVSLFWYQQALGQGPEFLTYFQNEAQLDKSGLPSDRFFAERPEGSVSTLKIQRTQQEDSAVYLCASSKTGGFSTEAFFGQGTRLTVV.

The chain employs TRBV7-8 and TRBJ2-1; 10 bases agree with TRBD1. Germline V lookup: CDR1 SGHVS, CDR2 FQNEAQ. CDR3 size: 16 residues. Trimming removed 5 bases from V and 8 bases from J; junction bases left unmatched: 12. CDR3 DNA sequence: TGTGCCAGCAGCCCGAAGGGGCGGGACAGGGGTGATGAGCAGTTCTTC. It is translated as CASSPKGRDRGDEQFF.

This clonotype was recorded a few times. The chain carries TRBV4-1 and TRBJ1-4; D unclear. The CDR3 covers 15 residues. V was trimmed by 1 base and J by 3 bases, leaving 9 bases between them. CDR1 is MGHRA, CDR2 YSYEKL, per germline. The DNA for the CDR3 is TGCGCCAGCAGCCAAGTAGAAGGTGCTAATGAAAAACTGTTTTTT. As protein: CASSQVEGANEKLFF.

A few counts support this clonotype. This chain joins TRBV12-3 or TRBV12-4 and TRBJ2-3, with 9 bases fitting TRBD2. V lost 3 bases and J lost 4; bases outside the gene matches: 5. The CDR3 runs to 15 residues. In DNA, the CDR3 is TGTGCCAGCAGTTTTGGCGGGGGGGCATCAGATACGCAGTATTTT. Its translation is CASSFGGGASDTQYF.

This clonotype was seen a few times. This chain uses TRBV3-1 with TRBJ2-7, with TRBD1 identical over 7 bases. The CDR3 runs to 15 residues. Losses at the gene ends were 4 bases for V and 2 bases for J; bases not matched to a gene: 8. Germline CDR1 is LGHDT and CDR2 is YNNKEL (reference sequence). For the CDR3, the DNA is TGTGCCAGCAGCCCGGGGACAGTTCTTACCTACGAGCAGTACTTC. Translating it yields CASSPGTVLTYEQYF.

The rearrangement uses TRBV7-6 and TRBJ2-1, with D possibly TRBD2 on 6 matching bases. V lost 1 base, J lost 6 bases, and 25 bases lay in between. CDR1 and CDR2 (germline): SGHVS, FNYEAQ. The CDR3 covers 19 residues. CDR3 nucleotide sequence: TGTGCCAGCAGCTTAGACCCACACTATTCTTTGGGGGAGGCCAATGAGCAGTTCTTC. This encodes CASSLDPHYSLGEANEQFF. The whole variable domain, filled in from reference TRBV7-6 and TRBJ2-1, reads GAGVSQSPRYKVTKRGQDVALRCDPISGHVSLYWYRQALGQGPEFLTYFNYEAQQDKSGLPNDRFSAERPEGSISTLTIQRTEQRDSAMYRCASSLDPHYSLGEANEQFFGPGTRLTVL.

The V gene is TRBV10-3, the J gene TRBJ2-1; 8 nucleotides agree with TRBD1. Looked up from germline, CDR1 is ENHRY and CDR2 is SYGVKD. The ends lost 6 bases at V and 6 bases at J; junction bases unmatched: 10. The CDR3 extends over 15 amino acids. The CDR3 nucleotides read TGTGCCATCAGCACATGGACAGGGTTGGGCAATGAGCAGTTCTTC. This encodes CAISTWTGLGNEQFF.

This clonotype was seen only once. The chain is built from TRBV11-2 and TRBJ2-1; 9 nucleotides match TRBD1. The J segment lost 8 bases and the V segment lost 5 bases, leaving 10 bases of the junction unmatched. CDR1 SGHAT and CDR2 FQNNGV come from the germline V gene. This CDR3 region has 15 residues. The CDR3 sequence: CASSLRGQGIDEQFF. CDR3 in DNA: TGTGCCAGCAGCCTTAGGGGACAGGGTATCGATGAGCAGTTCTTC. The full variable domain, its missing parts supplied by reference TRBV11-2 and TRBJ2-1, is EAGVAQSPRYKIIEKRQSVAFWCNPISGHATLYWYQQILGQGPKLLIQFQNNGVVDDSQLPKDRFSAERLKGVDSTLKIQPAKLEDSAVYLCASSLRGQGIDEQFFGPGTRLTVL.

This chain uses TRBV2 with TRBJ1-5; tentative D call: TRBD1 (5 bases). The CDR3 consists of 18 residues. V gave up 7 bases and J gave up 2 bases, with 24 bases separating them. In germline, CDR1 is SNHLY, CDR2 FYNNEI. CDR3 sequence reads: CASNPGPLAPLGNQPQHF. In nucleotides, the CDR3 is TGTGCCAGCAATCCGGGACCCCTGGCCCCCTTAGGCAATCAGCCCCAGCATTTT.

This chain joins TRBV20-1 and TRBJ2-7; perhaps TRBD1 as D (5 bases). The length of the CDR3 is 13 residues. V was shortened by 6 bases and J by 3 bases, with 15 bases between the two germline ends. The germline V gene has CDR1 DFQATT and CDR2 SNEGSKA (reference sequence). The CDR3 region has the DNA TGCAGTGCCACGGACAAGGTCCTCTACGAGCAGTACTTC. Its protein product is CSATDKVLYEQYF.

This clonotype occurred a few times. The chain joins TRBV5-8 to TRBJ1-2; 8 bases map to TRBD1. This CDR3 contains 15 residues. V dropped 4 bases and J dropped 6; count of bases not matched to a gene: 11. Germline loops: CDR1 SGHTS, CDR2 YDEGEE. The CDR3 DNA follows: TGTGCCAGCAGCGGCAAGGGGTGGACAGGGCATGGCTACACCTTC. Translated, it gives CASSGKGWTGHGYTF.

This clonotype was seen a few times. The rearrangement links TRBV12-3 or TRBV12-4 to TRBJ1-4; TRBD1 aligns across 9 bases. V lost 7 bases and J lost 6; bases outside the gene matches: 6. The CDR3 runs 14 residues. This CDR3 is CASTRDRADEKLFF. CDR3 coding DNA: TGTGCCAGCACCCGGGACAGGGCAGATGAAAAACTGTTTTTT.

The table lists this clonotype with a few counts. This sequence joins TRBV2 and TRBJ2-7; a possible D gene is TRBD1 (6 bases). This CDR3 contains 15 residues. Trimming stripped 1 base from V and 6 bases from J, with 16 bases between. The germline V gene encodes CDR1 SNHLY and CDR2 FYNNEI. CDR3 bases: TGTGCCAGCAGTGAAGAGGGAAGGGGGAGCCTCGAGCAGTACTTC. This sequence encodes CASSEEGRGSLEQYF.

The genes are TRBV27 and TRBJ2-7, with 9 positions matching TRBD1. J gave up 5 bases and V 5 bases, and 10 bases lay outside the gene matches. This CDR3 has 15 amino acids. Germline CDR1 and CDR2: MNHEY and SMNVEV (reference sequence). CDR3 region: CASSTTGTGIHEQYF. The CDR3 region has the DNA TGTGCCAGCAGTACCACCGGGACAGGGATCCACGAGCAGTACTTC.

This clonotype was counted only a few times. The chain employs TRBV7-9 and TRBJ2-7; TRBD2 might be the D (6 bases). V gave up 6 bases and J gave up 5 bases, with 14 bases separating them. Germline V gene sequence: CDR1 SEHNR, CDR2 FQNEAQ (reference sequence). The CDR3 totals 13 residues. For the CDR3, the DNA is TGTGCCAGCAGGACGGGGGAAGGCGACGAGCAGTACTTC. Amino acids: CASRTGEGDEQYF.

This clonotype was counted between two and nine times. The chain carries TRBV6-1 and TRBJ1-2, with D possibly matching TRBD1 (6 bases). The CDR3 consists of 14 residues. Trimming took 6 bases from V and 4 from J, leaving 15 bases between them. Per germline, CDR1 MNHNS and CDR2 SASEGT. Here the CDR3 reads CASRAQGSPYGYTF. In DNA form, the CDR3 reads TGTGCCAGCAGGGCACAGGGTTCCCCCTATGGCTACACCTTC.

This clonotype came up a few times. The chain has TRBV20-1 and TRBJ2-3, with TRBD2 as a possible D gene (5 bases). The CDR3 covers 14 residues. The V gene lost 3 bases and the J gene lost 8 bases, with 18 bases spanning the gap. Germline lookup yields CDR1 DFQATT and CDR2 SNEGSKA (reference sequence). The CDR3 sequence: CSASGNSPHVTQYF. The CDR3 DNA is TGCAGTGCTAGCGGGAACAGTCCACATGTTACGCAGTATTTT.